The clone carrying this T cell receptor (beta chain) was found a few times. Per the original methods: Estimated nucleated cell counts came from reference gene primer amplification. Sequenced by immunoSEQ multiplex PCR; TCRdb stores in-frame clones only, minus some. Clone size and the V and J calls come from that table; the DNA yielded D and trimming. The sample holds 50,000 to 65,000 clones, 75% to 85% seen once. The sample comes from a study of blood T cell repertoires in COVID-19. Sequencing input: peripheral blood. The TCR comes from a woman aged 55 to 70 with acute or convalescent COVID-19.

The CDR3 loop reads CASSLQGSSYNSPLHF. The CDR3 DNA follows: TGTGCCAGCAGCTTACAGGGCAGCTCCTATAATTCACCCCTCCACTTT. The chain joins TRBV13 to TRBJ1-6; tentatively, D is TRBD1 (5 bases). The ends were cut back, 2 bases at V and 0 bases at J, with 8 bases in the middle. The germline gives CDR1 PRHDT, CDR2 FYEKMQ (reference sequence). The CDR3 runs to 16 residues.